This is a list of T cell receptor beta chains from one sample in a study of chemoradiotherapy in HPV16-positive cancers. Generated by immunoSEQ multiplex PCR, the TCRdb table keeps only in-frame clones and is missing some. The sample contains around 4,400 clones, roughly 90% of which appear only once. The sample was taken from a patient who underwent chemoradiotherapy. The receptors derive from a human donor with HPV-associated anogenital cancer. Both conserved end residues are part of each CDR3. D genes are given only for firm matches. Clone size is not always given. Where it is, it says once, few, many or a class for expanded clones.

clone size: NA; D gene: TRBD2; J gene: TRBJ2-5; V gene: TRBV19; CDR3 protein: CASSIAGLEQTQYF; CDR3 DNA: TGTGCCAGTAGTATAGCGGGACTAGAGCAGACCCAGTACTTC
clone size: NA; D gene: NA; J gene: TRBJ2-3; V gene: TRBV5-1; CDR3 protein: CASSPGGGPDTQYF; CDR3 DNA: TGCGCCAGCAGCCCCGGTGGAGGGCCAGATACGCAGTATTTT
clone size: once; D gene: NA; J gene: TRBJ1-5; V gene: TRBV4-1; CDR3 protein: CASSPRLGAGQPQHF; CDR3 DNA: TGCGCCAGCAGCCCACGTTTGGGGGCTGGGCAGCCCCAGCATTTT
clone size: NA; D gene: NA; J gene: TRBJ2-5; V gene: TRBV7-2; CDR3 protein: CASSSWTLQETQYF; CDR3 DNA: TGTGCCAGCAGCTCCTGGACACTCCAAGAGACCCAGTACTTC
clone size: NA; D gene: TRBD2; J gene: TRBJ2-7; V gene: TRBV27; CDR3 protein: CASSSSGIYEQYF; CDR3 DNA: TGTGCCAGCAGTTCTAGCGGGATCTACGAGCAGTACTTC
clone size: NA; D gene: NA; J gene: TRBJ2-7; V gene: TRBV12-2; CDR3 protein: CASRLDRRDGVYEQYF; CDR3 DNA: TGCGCAAGTCGCTTAGATCGACGGGACGGGGTCTACGAGCAGTACTTC
clone size: NA; D gene: TRBD1; J gene: TRBJ2-2; V gene: TRBV29-1; CDR3 protein: CSVPDREGDTGELFF; CDR3 DNA: TGCAGCGTTCCGGACAGGGAAGGGGACACCGGGGAGCTGTTTTTT
clone size: once; D gene: NA; J gene: TRBJ1-5; V gene: TRBV7-8; CDR3 protein: CASSLGQFSNQPQHF; CDR3 DNA: TGTGCCAGCAGCTTAGGACAGTTTAGCAATCAGCCCCAGCATTTT
clone size: NA; D gene: TRBD1; J gene: TRBJ1-4; V gene: TRBV27; CDR3 protein: CASSYRGRSEKLFF; CDR3 DNA: TGTGCCAGCAGTTACAGGGGGCGCAGTGAAAAACTGTTTTTT
clone size: NA; D gene: NA; J gene: TRBJ2-7; V gene: TRBV5-6; CDR3 protein: CASSPPRGAGTGNEQYF; CDR3 DNA: TGTGCCAGCAGCCCCCCCCGAGGCGCGGGGACCGGGAACGAGCAGTACTTC
clone size: NA; D gene: NA; J gene: TRBJ1-1; V gene: TRBV6-6; CDR3 protein: CASTLGGGAMNTEAFF; CDR3 DNA: TGTGCCAGCACCCTGGGGGGAGGGGCAATGAACACTGAAGCTTTCTTT